The rows below give T cell receptor beta chains drawn from one sample of a study of control samples from healthy donors and cancer patients. The repertoire was sequenced with immunoSEQ multiplex PCR; TCRdb's copy has only in-frame clones and lacks some. Here the sample spans about 85,000 clones, 85% to 90% being singletons. Sequencing used blood. Every receptor here comes from a woman aged 55-75 years in good health. Each CDR3 is given with its conserved first and last residue. The D gene is left open where the match is weak. Not every row has a clone size; where given, it reads once, few, many or a size class.

J gene,V gene,D gene,clone size,CDR3 DNA,CDR3 protein
TRBJ2-5,TRBV24-1,NA,NA,TGTGCCACCAGTGATCCCCCGACAGGCATACAAGAGACCCAGTACTTC,CATSDPPTGIQETQYF
TRBJ2-3,TRBV7-2,NA,NA,TGTGCCAGCAGCTTAGACGAAGGTACGCAGTATTTT,CASSLDEGTQYF
TRBJ1-5,TRBV6-5,NA,NA,TGTGCCAGCCTCTTCGCACACAGGGACGGACAGCCCCAGCATTTT,CASLFAHRDGQPQHF
TRBJ2-7,TRBV24-1,NA,NA,TGTGCCACCAGTGACCCGTTCTACGAGCAGTACTTC,CATSDPFYEQYF
TRBJ1-1,TRBV19,NA,NA,TGTGCCAGTAGTCGGTCCAGCCGTGAAGCTTTCTTT,CASSRSSREAFF
TRBJ2-5,TRBV27,TRBD2,NA,TGTGCCACCGCCCAGGTCCGGACTAGCGGCAAAGAGACCCAGTACTTC,CATAQVRTSGKETQYF
TRBJ1-4,TRBV25-1,NA,NA,TGTGCCAGCAGTGAAGTGTGGGGTGAAAAACTGTTTTTT,CASSEVWGEKLFF
TRBJ1-3,TRBV15,NA,NA,TGTGCCACCTCGTTCTCTGGAAACACCATATATTTT,CATSFSGNTIYF
TRBJ1-5,TRBV5-1,NA,NA,TGCGCCAGCAGCTTGGGGGACAACCAGCCCCAGCATTTT,CASSLGDNQPQHF
TRBJ2-7,TRBV9,NA,NA,TGTGCCAGCAGCCCCTGGGGCGGGCAGGGGCTAGCCTACGAGCAGTACTTC,CASSPWGGQGLAYEQYF
TRBJ1-1,TRBV7-9,NA,NA,TGTGCCAGCAGCTTAGTTAGGGATTCCAGGCCTGAAGCTTTCTTT,CASSLVRDSRPEAFF
TRBJ1-1,TRBV28,NA,NA,TGTGCCAGCAGTCAACTACCCATGAACACTGAAGCTTTCTTT,CASSQLPMNTEAFF
TRBJ2-3,TRBV18,TRBD2,NA,TGTGCCAGCTCACCAATAGCGGGAGGACCAGATACGCAGTATTTT,CASSPIAGGPDTQYF
TRBJ1-1,TRBV10-3,NA,NA,TGTGCCATCAGTGAGCGGGGCGACAGTGGGACTGAAGCTTTCTTT,CAISERGDSGTEAFF
TRBJ2-1,TRBV7-9,NA,NA,TGTGCCAGTCAAGGGGGGATCAGCTCCTACAATGAGCAGTTCTTC,CASQGGISSYNEQFF
TRBJ2-5,TRBV5-1,TRBD2,NA,TGCGCCAGCAGCTTACTAGCGGGGGCGGCCCAGTACTTC,CASSLLAGAAQYF
TRBJ1-4,TRBV27,NA,once,TGTGCCAGCCATCCCTGGGGGGCAACTAATGAAAAACTGTTTTTT,CASHPWGATNEKLFF
TRBJ2-1,TRBV9,TRBD2,once,TGTGCCAGCAGCGGGGCTAGGCCTAGCGGGAGTTTTTCCTACAATGAGCAGTTCTTC,CASSGARPSGSFSYNEQFF
TRBJ2-1,TRBV5-4,TRBD2,once,TGTGCCAGCAGCTTGGGGAGGACTAGCGGGGGTTCTTCCTACAATGAGCAGTTCTTC,CASSLGRTSGGSSYNEQFF
TRBJ2-1,TRBV27,TRBD2,NA,TGTGCCAGCGGCCCACGTCCTAGCGGGAGGTACAATGAGCAGTTCTTC,CASGPRPSGRYNEQFF
TRBJ2-1,TRBV12-3/TRBV12-4,TRBD1,NA,TGTGCCAGCAAACAGGGGGCAAGTGAGCAGTTCTTC,CASKQGASEQFF
TRBJ1-2,TRBV12-3/TRBV12-4,NA,NA,TGTGCCAGTTCGAGGGGGGATGGCTACACCTTC,CASSRGDGYTF
TRBJ2-7,TRBV21-1,NA,NA,TGTGCCAGCAGCAAAGGGGACCGGCCCATCAACGAGCAGTACTTC,CASSKGDRPINEQYF
TRBJ1-2,TRBV18,NA,few,TGTGCCAGCTCACCCTTACCCTCCCTGGATGGCTACACCTTC,CASSPLPSLDGYTF
TRBJ1-3,TRBV11-2,NA,NA,TGTGCCAGCAGCTTAGGTCCGGGCTCTGGAAACACCATATATTTT,CASSLGPGSGNTIYF
TRBJ1-5,TRBV24-1,NA,once,TGTGCCACCAGTGCCCAGCCCAATCAGCCCCAGCATTTT,CATSAQPNQPQHF
TRBJ1-2,TRBV4-1,NA,NA,TGCGCCAGCAGCCAGCCTCGGCAGGGGTATAACTATGGCTACACCTTC,CASSQPRQGYNYGYTF
TRBJ2-1,TRBV2,NA,NA,TGTGCCAGCAGTCTAATGATGGGGGATATGGATGAGCAGTTCTTC,CASSLMMGDMDEQFF
TRBJ2-7,TRBV6-2/TRBV6-3,NA,NA,TGTGCCAGCACCCCCGGTGGCGCATCCTACGAGCAGTACTTC,CASTPGGASYEQYF
TRBJ2-1,TRBV6-5,NA,NA,TGTGCCAGCGGGGACTCGATCAATGAGCAGTTCTTC,CASGDSINEQFF
TRBJ2-1,TRBV6-4,TRBD2,NA,TGTGCCAGCAGTCCTAGCGGGGGGGCCAATGAGCAGTTCTTC,CASSPSGGANEQFF
TRBJ1-1,TRBV5-1,NA,NA,TGCGCCAGCAGCATTCGGTGGGGAACTGAAGCTTTCTTT,CASSIRWGTEAFF
TRBJ2-3,TRBV27,TRBD2,NA,TGTGCCAGCAGTTTAGGGACTAGAGACACAGATACGCAGTATTTT,CASSLGTRDTDTQYF
TRBJ1-3,TRBV19,TRBD1,NA,TGTGCCAGTACCTTGACAGGGGCTGGAAACACCATATATTTT,CASTLTGAGNTIYF
TRBJ2-7,TRBV11-2,NA,NA,TGTGCCAGCAGCTTAGTTACTGGGGGGTCCTACGAGCAGTACTTC,CASSLVTGGSYEQYF